Shown below are 28 T cell receptor beta chains from a single sample sequenced in a study of cytomegalovirus exposure and HLA in healthy donors. PCR involved 60 Vbeta and 13 Jbeta primers. Assay: immunoSEQ multiplex PCR; the TCRdb copy retains only in-frame clones and omits some. The sample comprises roughly 130,000 clones, about 74% of which are singletons, and roughly 6.3% rests with the top ten. The sequencing sample was made of PBMCs. These receptor sequences come from a woman aged 45-65 years in good health and CMV-seropositive.

This clone was seen a few times. Germline and junction disagree at one end, which may indicate a read error. The V and J genes are TRBV19 and TRBJ1-1, with 9 bases that match TRBD1. The length of the CDR3 is 15 residues. Germline V gene lookup returns CDR1 LNHDA and CDR2 SQIVND (reference sequence). The CDR3 spells CTSLGQGFKNTEAFF. CDR3 in DNA: TGTACCAGCCTGGGACAGGGTTTTAAGAACACTGAAGCTTTCTTT.

The chain couples TRBV27 to TRBJ1-6; D remains ambiguous. CDR1 and CDR2 (germline): MNHEY, SMNVEV (reference sequence). Trimming cost V 5 bases and J 7 bases, with 15 bases left between them. This CDR3 is 15 amino acids long. Written as DNA, the CDR3 is TGTGCCAGCAGTAAGTGGAGGGCAGAAAATTCACCCCTCCACTTT. It is translated as CASSKWRAENSPLHF.

This clone was seen a single time. The rearrangement uses TRBV4-2 and TRBJ1-1, with a weak D call TRBD1 (5 bases). The CDR3 has 15 residues. Germline V gene data show CDR1 as LGHNA and CDR2 as YNFKEQ. V was clipped by 1 base and J by 5 bases, with 14 bases between them. CDR3 sequence (DNA): TGTGCCAGCAGCCAAGTAAAGGGGAGGGGAACTGAAGCTTTCTTT. The encoded protein is CASSQVKGRGTEAFF.

The table lists this clone with a count of one. This sequence joins TRBV7-2 and TRBJ1-4; weak D call: TRBD1 (6 bases). CDR1 SGHTA and CDR2 FQGNSA come from the germline V gene. V gave up 5 bases and J gave up 7 bases, with 14 bases separating them. The CDR3 loop spans 14 amino acids. This CDR3 is CASSRTGLGEKLFF. CDR3 nucleotide sequence: TGTGCCAGCAGCCGCACAGGGCTGGGTGAAAAACTGTTTTTT.

This clone was observed a single time. V gene TRBV7-8 combines with J gene TRBJ1-4; 9 bases agree with TRBD1. Germline-derived CDR1 and CDR2 are SGHVS and FQNEAQ. V lost 3 bases, J lost 10 bases, and 3 bases stayed unmatched. This CDR3 has 13 residues. The CDR3 bases are TGTGCCAGCAGCTTCGAGACAGGGGGAAAACTGTTTTTT. Translation gives CASSFETGGKLFF.

This sequence joins TRBV13 and TRBJ2-1; possibly TRBD1 for D (5 bases). The CDR3 has 14 residues. Germline V gene lookup returns CDR1 PRHDT and CDR2 FYEKMQ (reference sequence). Trimming stripped 8 bases from V and 10 bases from J, with 21 bases between. The CDR3 reads CASFGGASDAEQFF. As DNA, the CDR3 is TGTGCCAGCTTTGGTGGGGCTTCGGACGCCGAGCAGTTCTTC.

The CDR3 sequence: CAWSWRSEEQYF. DNA of the CDR3: TGTGCCTGGAGTTGGCGCAGCGAGGAGCAGTACTTC. The rearrangement uses TRBV30 and TRBJ2-7; D is ambiguous. CDR3 size: 12 residues. The germline V gene encodes CDR1 GTSNPN and CDR2 SVGIG (reference sequence). Trimming pared 2 bases from V and 7 bases from J, leaving 12 bases between.

V usage is TRBV6-6 and J usage is TRBJ2-5, with 8 bases aligning to TRBD1. V shed 7 bases and J 4 bases; nucleotides not matched to a gene: 8. The CDR3 is 14 amino acids. Germline CDR1 is MNHNY and CDR2 is SVGAGI (reference sequence). The CDR3 reads CASTEDRVGETQYF. CDR3 DNA sequence: TGTGCCAGCACCGAGGACAGGGTGGGAGAGACCCAGTACTTC.

This clone was recorded once. This chain connects TRBV27 to TRBJ1-2; possibly TRBD1 for D (5 bases). CDR1 MNHEY and CDR2 SMNVEV come from the germline V gene (reference sequence). The V end lost 0 bases, the J end lost 1 base, and 15 bases lay between the germline ends. The CDR3 has 17 amino acids. CDR3 DNA: TGTGCCAGCAGTTTATCCAGGGTCGCTTTACTTAACTATGGCTACACCTTC. It is translated as CASSLSRVALLNYGYTF.

The chain couples TRBV30 to TRBJ1-5, with D hard to call. Germline CDR1 reads GTSNPN; CDR2 reads SVGIG (reference sequence). The CDR3 contains 13 residues. Trimming took 3 bases from V and 4 from J, leaving 10 bases between them. The CDR3 nucleotides read TGTGCCTGGAGCCCTAGACCTAATCAGCCCCAGCATTTT. This translates into CAWSPRPNQPQHF. Variable domain in full (rest from reference TRBV30 and TRBJ1-5): SQTIHQWPATLVQPVGSPLSLECTVEGTSNPNLYWYRQAAGRGLQLLFYSVGIGQISSEVPQNLSASRPQDRQFILSSKKLLLSDSGFYLCAWSPRPNQPQHFGDGTRLSIL.

This clone was counted a single time. The rearrangement links TRBV7-2 to TRBJ2-5, with D possibly matching TRBD2 (6 bases). Germline V gene lookup returns CDR1 SGHTA and CDR2 FQGNSA. V lost 1 base to trimming and J lost 4 bases, with 16 bases between them. The CDR3 covers 16 residues. The CDR3 here is CASSLETTRRGETQYF. The CDR3 DNA reads as TGTGCCAGCAGCTTAGAAACCACAAGGAGGGGAGAGACCCAGTACTTC.

This sequence joins TRBV19 and TRBJ2-7; 7 bases match TRBD2. Germline lookup yields CDR1 LNHDA and CDR2 SQIVND (reference sequence). The CDR3 is 14 amino acids. With V trimmed by 7 bases and J by 6 bases, 12 bases remained unmatched. This CDR3 is CASNEGRGYTEQYF. The CDR3 region has the DNA TGTGCCAGTAATGAGGGGAGGGGATATACCGAGCAGTACTTC.

V usage is TRBV27 and J usage is TRBJ1-2, with TRBD1 identical over 7 bases. CDR3 length: 16 amino acids. CDR1 is MNHEY and CDR2 is SMNVEV in the germline V gene (reference sequence). Trimming cost V 3 bases and J 4 bases; bases outside gene matches: 11. CDR3 protein: CASSFQATGKGYGYTF. CDR3 nucleotide sequence: TGTGCCAGCAGTTTCCAAGCGACAGGGAAGGGCTATGGCTACACCTTC.

This chain connects TRBV4-2 to TRBJ2-1, with 11 bases lining up with TRBD2. The junction had 11 bases not matched to a gene; V was cut back by 1 base and J by 9 bases. Per the germline V gene, CDR1 is LGHNA and CDR2 is YNFKEQ. This CDR3 has 17 amino acids. For the CDR3, the DNA is TGTGCCAGCAGCCAAGTGGGAGTAGCGGGGGGGCAAATTGAGCAGTTCTTC. Residues: CASSQVGVAGGQIEQFF.

The chain combines TRBV2 with TRBJ1-1; 7 nucleotides agree with TRBD1. The CDR3 has 13 amino acids. V dropped 10 bases and J dropped 0; count of bases not matched to a gene: 5. Germline V CDR1 and CDR2: SNHLY, FYNNEI. The CDR3 protein is CATGGQVNTEAFF. CDR3 nucleotides: TGTGCCACCGGAGGACAGGTGAACACTGAAGCTTTCTTT.

V is TRBV12-5 and J is TRBJ1-2, with TRBD1 as a possible D gene (6 bases). This CDR3 has 13 amino acids. The germline gives CDR1 LGHNT, CDR2 FRNRAP. V was clipped by 2 bases and J by 8 bases, with 12 bases between them. CDR3 in DNA: TGTGCTAGTGGTTTGCCCCCAGGGGAGGGCTACACCTTC. Translation: CASGLPPGEGYTF.

The chain combines TRBV30 with TRBJ1-5, with unresolved D. Germline-derived CDR1 and CDR2 are GTSNPN and SVGIG (reference sequence). V gave up 4 bases and J gave up 5 bases, with 12 bases separating them. CDR3 length equals 13 residues. The CDR3 is CAWTHGLDQPQHF. In nucleotides, the CDR3 is TGTGCCTGGACCCATGGGCTTGATCAGCCCCAGCATTTT.

V and J are TRBV5-1 and TRBJ2-7, with D perhaps matching TRBD2 (5 bases). The V gene's germline CDR1 is SGHRS and CDR2 YFSETQ. This CDR3 comprises 14 residues. The V gene lost 7 bases and the J gene lost 3 bases, with 17 bases spanning the gap. Written as DNA, the CDR3 is TGCGCCAGCCAACCTTCAGAGGGTCGCTACGAGCAGTACTTC. This sequence encodes CASQPSEGRYEQYF.

V usage is TRBV19 and J usage is TRBJ2-3; 11 bases fit TRBD2. The CDR3 extends over 16 amino acids. V shed 5 bases and J 4 bases; nucleotides not matched to a gene: 8. Germline CDR1 and CDR2: LNHDA and SQIVND (reference sequence). Here the CDR3 reads CASSSLTSGGSDTQYF. The CDR3 region has the DNA TGTGCCAGTAGTTCACTTACTAGCGGGGGCTCAGATACGCAGTATTTT.

The V call is TRBV6-6, the J call TRBJ2-7; 10 bases match TRBD1. The V gene's germline CDR1 is MNHNY and CDR2 SVGAGI (reference sequence). Trimming cost V 8 bases and J 3 bases; bases outside gene matches: 13. The CDR3 length is 16 residues. CDR3 DNA: TGTGCCAGCTGGGGGACAGGGGTGCGAGGAGGCTACGAGCAGTACTTC. It yields the protein CASWGTGVRGGYEQYF.

The chain joins TRBV4-2 to TRBJ2-7; a possible D gene is TRBD2 (6 bases). This CDR3 contains 16 residues. Germline CDR1 reads LGHNA; CDR2 reads YNFKEQ. The V gene lost 2 bases and the J gene lost 2 bases, with 16 bases spanning the gap. In nucleotides, the CDR3 is TGTGCCAGCAGCCAAAACCCCGGGAGAGGGACCTACGAGCAGTACTTC. This translates into CASSQNPGRGTYEQYF.

The V and J genes are TRBV28 and TRBJ2-3; TRBD1 matches 9 bases. Germline V gene data show CDR1 as MDHEN and CDR2 as SYDVKM. The CDR3 runs to 16 residues. Germline trimming cut 5 bases from V and 1 base from J; bases unmatched to any gene: 7. This CDR3 is CASSVQQGAGTDTQYF. The CDR3 DNA sequence: TGTGCCAGCAGTGTTCAACAGGGGGCGGGCACAGATACGCAGTATTTT.

This chain links TRBV19 with TRBJ1-1; perhaps TRBD1 as D (5 bases). Trimming took off 5 bases at V and 5 bases at J, with 12 bases between the two ends. Germline V gives CDR1 LNHDA, CDR2 SQIVND (reference sequence). This CDR3 comprises 13 residues. The CDR3 loop is CASSPRGRTEAFF. CDR3 in DNA: TGTGCCAGTAGTCCCCGGGGGAGGACTGAAGCTTTCTTT. Full variable domain (missing parts from reference TRBV19 and TRBJ1-1): DGGITQSPKYLFRKEGQNVTLSCEQNLNHDAMYWYRQDPGQGLRLIYYSQIVNDFQKGDIAEGYSVSREKKESFPLTVTSAQKNPTAFYLCASSPRGRTEAFFGQGTRLTVV.

J is TRBJ2-7 and V is TRBV7-6; D remains ambiguous. V lost 5 bases and J lost 6, with 11 bases in between. This CDR3 comprises 12 residues. In germline, CDR1 is SGHVS, CDR2 FNYEAQ. CDR3 residues: CASSRVTGEQYF. CDR3 bases: TGTGCCAGCAGCCGAGTCACGGGCGAGCAGTACTTC.

V and J are TRBV2 and TRBJ2-7; a possible D gene is TRBD1 (5 bases). The length of the CDR3 is 11 residues. CDR1 and CDR2 (germline): SNHLY, FYNNEI. The V gene lost 6 bases and the J gene lost 6 bases, with 9 bases spanning the gap. The DNA of the CDR3 is TGTGCCAGCAGCGACAGTTTCGAGCAGTACTTC. Its translation is CASSDSFEQYF.

The rearrangement joins TRBV7-9 to TRBJ2-2, with 7 bases identical to TRBD1. CDR3 size: 16 residues. Germline V gives CDR1 SEHNR, CDR2 FQNEAQ (reference sequence). V trimming: 5 bases; J trimming: 4 bases; junction bases outside the gene matches: 10. The CDR3 sequence: CASSATGKGRTGELFF. CDR3 in DNA: TGTGCCAGCAGCGCGACAGGGAAGGGACGCACCGGGGAGCTGTTTTTT.

This clone has just a few counts. The V gene is TRBV11-3, the J gene TRBJ1-4; D uncertain. The germline gives CDR1 SGHNT, CDR2 YENEEA. There are 16 residues in the CDR3. Trimming cost V 6 bases and J 5 bases, with 19 bases left between them. In DNA form, the CDR3 reads TGTGCCAGCAGTCCTAGAGGAGGACGGGGAAATGAAAAACTGTTTTTT. It yields the protein CASSPRGGRGNEKLFF.

The chain is built from TRBV14 and TRBJ2-6; D is unclear. The germline V gene has CDR1 SGHDN and CDR2 FVKESK. V was trimmed by 5 bases and J by 0 bases, leaving 11 bases between them. The CDR3 loop spans 16 amino acids. The CDR3: CASSSDITSGANVLTF. The CDR3 DNA sequence: TGTGCCAGCAGCTCCGACATCACCTCTGGGGCCAACGTCCTGACTTTC.